These 6 T cell receptor beta chains share one sample of origin, sequenced in a study of T cell repertoires in cytomegalovirus infection. In TCRdb, the reads were re-called with MiXCR into one record per CDR3 protein. This repertoire shows some 350,000 distinct CDR3 sequences, 15% to 20% found once; its top ten account for 8.7%. The sample comprised PBMCs. These receptors all come from a human donor in good health (CMV status not recorded). Some clones in this sample may be carry-over from other donors' samples.

This clonotype was seen only a few times. The CDR3 sequence: CASSSTGAVDTIYF. CDR3 sequence (DNA): TGTGCCAGCAGCTCGACAGGGGCTGTAGACACCATATATTTT. This chain links TRBV7-2 with TRBJ1-3, with 8 bases that match TRBD1. CDR3 length: 14 amino acids. The V segment lost 4 bases and the J segment 8 bases; nucleotides outside the gene matches: 7. CDR1 is SGHTA and CDR2 is FQGNSA in the germline V gene.

The CDR3 DNA follows: TGTGCCAGCAGCCAAGAGCGGGGAAGTAACCCCGTATATACGCAGTATTTT. Translating gives CASSQERGSNPVYTQYF. The rearrangement links TRBV4-2 to TRBJ2-3, with D possibly being TRBD2 (6 bases). The V end lost 0 bases, the J end lost 7 bases, and 20 bases lay between the germline ends. From germline, CDR1 is LGHNA and CDR2 YNFKEQ. This CDR3 comprises 17 residues.

This clonotype has only a few counts. This rearrangement joins TRBV5-1 to TRBJ1-1, with 7 bases lining up with TRBD1. Per the germline V gene, CDR1 is SGHRS and CDR2 is YFSETQ. The junction had 7 bases not matched to a gene; V was cut back by 4 bases and J by 7 bases. The CDR3 contains 13 residues. The chain's CDR3 is CASSGGQPNEAFF. CDR3 coding DNA: TGCGCCAGCAGCGGGGGACAGCCCAATGAAGCTTTCTTT.

This clonotype was detected ten times or more. This chain joins TRBV7-2 and TRBJ2-1; D is ambiguous. CDR1 is SGHTA and CDR2 is FQGNSA in the germline V gene. V shed 4 bases and J shed 8 bases, with 12 bases lying between them. The CDR3 spans 13 residues. CDR3 sequence: CASSWPYRDEQFF. Written as DNA, the CDR3 is TGTGCCAGCAGCTGGCCTTATAGGGATGAGCAGTTCTTC.

This clonotype was detected ten times or more. J is TRBJ2-5 and V is TRBV7-2, with 8 bases identical to TRBD1. J lost 5 bases, V lost 2 bases, and 4 bases had no gene match. The germline V gene has CDR1 SGHTA and CDR2 FQGNSA. The CDR3 length is 14 residues. DNA of the CDR3: TGTGCCAGCAGCTTACCAGGGGGCGGCGAGACCCAGTACTTC. Translated, it gives CASSLPGGGETQYF.

This clonotype was seen repeatedly, ten times or more. This rearrangement joins TRBV7-2 to TRBJ2-7, with 10 bases fitting TRBD2. The germline V gene encodes CDR1 SGHTA and CDR2 FQGNSA. Losses at the gene ends were 2 bases for V and 6 bases for J; bases not matched to a gene: 4. This CDR3 spans 14 amino acids. The CDR3 here is CASSLLAGVREQYF. For the CDR3, the DNA is TGTGCCAGCAGCTTACTAGCGGGAGTTCGCGAGCAGTACTTC.